The source of this T cell receptor beta chain is a study of OX40 agonist ivuxolimab in advanced cancers. Study summary: Partial responses occurred in Three dose-escalation patients, one with hepatocellular carcinoma and two with cutaneous melanoma.

Comments on this clone: Antigen: not known.

Peripheral blood came from all dose cohorts at three timepoints. Whole-study results and caveats: Fewer expanded clones were found on average in CD4+ than in CD8+ T cells. Among the lowest peripheral clonal expansion occurred in 0.1-3.0 mg/kg partial responders.

The CDR3 consists of 14 residues. Germline V CDR1 and CDR2: MNHEY, SVGAGI. Trimming stripped 3 bases from V and 8 bases from J, with 13 bases between. Clones were sequenced by immunoSEQ multiplex PCR, and TCRdb holds only the in-frame ones, with some missing. The table records roughly 34,000 clones, over 65% of them present only once. This TCR was sampled from an adult with an advanced solid tumor such as melanoma, head and neck, liver or kidney cancer. The chain uses TRBV6-5 and TRBJ1-4; TRBD1 is a possible D gene (5 bases). The sample was CD4+ or CD8+ T cells sorted from blood, taken in a trial of the OX40 agonist ivuxolimab. CDR3 in amino acids: CASSYMPRAEKLFF. The CDR3 region has the DNA TGTGCCAGCAGTTATATGCCCAGGGCCGAAAAACTGTTTTTT.